What follows is one T cell receptor (beta chain) and its context. What it binds is not known. Trimming took off 5 bases at V and 9 bases at J, with 11 bases between the two ends. The CDR3 runs 11 residues. Germline V gene lookup returns CDR1 MDHEN and CDR2 SYDVKM. It was with 60 Vbeta and 13 Jbeta primers that the PCR ran. The authors' processing: Among the unique TCR beta chains that a later analysis counted, about 81 million in all, 10 million to 13 million were shared. The data were produced by immunoSEQ multiplex PCR, yet TCRdb's version contains in-frame clones alone and is incomplete. From that table come the V and J calls and clone size; the DNA was used to work out D and trimming. The table lists about 120,000 clones, about 86% of them singletons. The sample comes from a study of cytomegalovirus exposure and HLA in healthy donors. Turning to the study itself: Most genotyped donors, approximately 81% of around 370, had Caucasian-associated genetic ancestry.

Study-level results: It was confirmed in vitro that a few of the CMV-associated chains were specific for CMV antigens. According to reports, the classifier identified cytomegalovirus status with high specificity and sensitivity.

The chain uses TRBV28 and TRBJ2-7, with D perhaps matching TRBD2 (6 bases). This clonotype originated in a woman aged 30 to 39 in good health and CMV-seronegative. The sequenced material came from PBMCs. The CDR3 DNA is TGTGCCAGCAGTGCTCCGCGGGGGCAGTACTTC. Translating it yields CASSAPRGQYF.